The 16 T cell receptor beta chains reported below all come from one sample, sequenced in a study of CD8+ T cells in alopecia areata. In each case, RNA was isolated and then reverse transcribed into cDNA as the sequencing template. Here immunoSEQ multiplex PCR was the method, and the copy in TCRdb shows in-frame clones only, minus some. The data contain hundreds of thousands of clones, 50% to 70% of them singletons. Sequencing used CD4+ T cells sorted from blood, obtained at week 0. Receptors originate from a human donor with alopecia areata.

This chain connects TRBV7-2 to TRBJ1-2; the D is unclear. Germline values: CDR1 SGHTA, CDR2 FQGNSA. CDR3 length: 13 amino acids. V was pared by 0 bases and J by 10 bases, with 12 bases between. The CDR3 DNA sequence: TGTGCCAGCAGCTTAGCGCGTGAAGACTCCTACACCTTC. It yields the protein CASSLAREDSYTF.

This clone was recorded a few times. J is TRBJ2-1 and V is TRBV5-1; 7 bases align to TRBD1. After removal of 4 bases from V and 10 bases from J, the junction contained 11 bases not matched to a gene. The CDR3 consists of 14 residues. In germline, CDR1 is SGHRS, CDR2 YFSETQ. CDR3 sequence reads: CASSTPVWTGEQFF. For the CDR3, the DNA is TGCGCCAGCAGCACCCCCGTCTGGACAGGAGAGCAGTTCTTC.

This clone showed up just a few times. This rearrangement joins TRBV6-5 to TRBJ2-7, with D uncertain. V was cut by 2 bases and J by 8 bases, with 10 bases left in between. The CDR3 is 12 amino acids. Germline CDR1 and CDR2: MNHEY and SVGAGI. CDR3 region: CASSYLFGQQYF. In DNA, the CDR3 is TGTGCCAGCAGTTACCTGTTCGGCCAGCAGTACTTC.

This clone occurred a few times. The chain employs TRBV29-1 and TRBJ2-2; D is unresolved. The CDR3 loop spans 12 amino acids. Trimming stripped 4 bases from V and 7 bases from J, with 10 bases between. CDR1 and CDR2 (germline): SQVTM, ANQGSEA. In DNA, the CDR3 is TGCAGCGTTGTGTGGCAACGCGGGGAGCTGTTTTTT. Translation: CSVVWQRGELFF.

The CDR3: CASSLLASGDNEQFF. CDR3 DNA: TGTGCCAGCAGCTTATTGGCTAGCGGGGACAATGAGCAGTTCTTC. The V gene is TRBV7-9, the J gene TRBJ2-1; 9 bases line up with TRBD2. The CDR3 covers 15 residues. Germline V lookup: CDR1 SEHNR, CDR2 FQNEAQ (reference sequence). Losses at the gene ends were 2 bases for V and 5 bases for J; bases not matched to a gene: 4.

This clone was seen only a few times. The V call is TRBV15, the J call TRBJ1-1; D uncertain. CDR1 is LNHNV, CDR2 YYDKDF, per germline (reference sequence). CDR3 length: 14 amino acids. Between the trimmed V and J ends, which lost 3 bases and 1 base, there was a span of 9 bases. The CDR3 region is CATSRDGQNTEAFF. The CDR3 DNA reads as TGTGCCACCAGCAGGGACGGCCAGAACACTGAAGCTTTCTTT. The full variable domain, in which reference TRBV15 and TRBJ1-1 provide the parts outside the CDR3, is DAMVIQNPRYQVTQFGKPVTLSCSQTLNHNVMYWYQQKSSQAPKLLFHYYDKDFNNEADTPDNFQSRRPNTSFCFLDIRSPGLGDTAMYLCATSRDGQNTEAFFGQGTRLTVV.

This CDR3 reads CASSVSGGNTDTQYF. CDR3 DNA sequence: TGTGCCAGCAGCGTTAGCGGGGGCAACACAGATACGCAGTATTTT. The chain carries TRBV9 and TRBJ2-3; 9 bases match TRBD2. Germline CDR1 reads SGDLS; CDR2 reads YYNGEE. This CDR3 region has 15 residues. V dropped 2 bases and J dropped 2; count of bases not matched to a gene: 3.

This clone was seen a single time. The rearrangement links TRBV6-5 to TRBJ2-3; tentatively, D is TRBD1 (6 bases). Germline lookup yields CDR1 MNHEY and CDR2 SVGAGI. CDR3 size: 14 residues. Trimming pared 9 bases from V and 6 bases from J, leaving 19 bases between. CDR3 protein: CASKKEHRADTQYF. The CDR3 coding sequence is TGTGCCAGTAAAAAGGAGCACAGGGCGGATACGCAGTATTTT.

This clone was observed a single time. The genes are TRBV2 and TRBJ2-7; the match to TRBD2 covers 12 bases. The CDR3 length is 14 residues. J lost 5 bases, V lost 5 bases, and 4 bases had no gene match. The germline V gene encodes CDR1 SNHLY and CDR2 FYNNEI. For the CDR3, the DNA is TGTGCCAGCAGTCAAACTAGCGGGAGGAACGAGCAGTACTTC. Protein: CASSQTSGRNEQYF.

The J gene is TRBJ2-1, the V gene TRBV4-1, with TRBD1 matching 9 bases. Trimming took 4 bases from V and 8 from J; bases not matched to a gene: 0. Per germline, CDR1 MGHRA and CDR2 YSYEKL. The CDR3 has 12 amino acids. The DNA of the CDR3 is TGCGCCAGCAGCCGGACAGGGGATGAGCAGTTCTTC. It specifies CASSRTGDEQFF.

This chain joins TRBV7-8 and TRBJ2-3, with 10 bases fitting TRBD2. This CDR3 spans 18 amino acids. Germline V CDR1 and CDR2: SGHVS, FQNEAQ. The trim removed 4 bases at V and 6 bases at J, leaving 16 bases unmatched. CDR3 in amino acids: CASSSIVASGSVADTQYF. The CDR3 DNA reads as TGTGCCAGCAGCTCTATAGTGGCTAGCGGGAGTGTTGCGGATACGCAGTATTTT.

Concerning this clone: The same CDR3 can be traced to other DNA sequences in this sample. The rearrangement joins TRBV27 to TRBJ1-2; 8 bases align to TRBD1. This CDR3 is built from 15 residues. In germline, CDR1 is MNHEY, CDR2 SMNVEV (reference sequence). The trim removed 5 bases at V and 0 bases at J, leaving 5 bases unmatched. CDR3 sequence reads: CASSPRTGTNYGYTF. CDR3 coding DNA: TGTGCCAGCAGTCCTCGGACAGGGACTAACTATGGCTACACCTTC.

This chain connects TRBV6-5 to TRBJ1-2; D is possibly TRBD1 (6 bases). The V end was cut by 6 bases, the J end by 6 bases, with 17 bases between. The CDR3 spans 14 residues. Germline V gene data show CDR1 as MNHEY and CDR2 as SVGAGI. CDR3 amino acids: CASSTWGQGDGYTF. The CDR3 DNA follows: TGTGCCAGCAGCACCTGGGGGCAGGGCGATGGCTACACCTTC.

The chain combines TRBV15 with TRBJ1-5, with D possibly being TRBD1 (6 bases). CDR1 is LNHNV, CDR2 YYDKDF, per germline (reference sequence). The ends were cut back, 0 bases at V and 9 bases at J, with 12 bases in the middle. This CDR3 comprises 14 residues. The CDR3 loop is CATSRDRGGGPQHF. In DNA form, the CDR3 reads TGTGCCACCAGCAGAGACAGGGGAGGGGGGCCCCAGCATTTT.

This clone was seen only a few times. This chain joins TRBV6-5 and TRBJ2-1; D remains ambiguous. The CDR3 consists of 15 residues. Per germline, CDR1 MNHEY and CDR2 SVGAGI. V gave up 2 bases and J gave up 13 bases, with 21 bases separating them. CDR3 in amino acids: CASSYGQKFPLRQFF. In DNA, the CDR3 is TGTGCCAGCAGTTACGGTCAAAAGTTCCCTCTCCGTCAGTTCTTC.

This chain links TRBV29-1 with TRBJ2-7, with D perhaps matching TRBD1 (5 bases). CDR3 length: 12 residues. Trimming took off 7 bases at V and 3 bases at J, with 13 bases between the two ends. The germline CDR1 and CDR2 sequences are SQVTM and ANQGSEA. CDR3 coding DNA: TGCAGCGCCAGGGTGGTGGGCTACGAGCAGTACTTC. Residues: CSARVVGYEQYF.